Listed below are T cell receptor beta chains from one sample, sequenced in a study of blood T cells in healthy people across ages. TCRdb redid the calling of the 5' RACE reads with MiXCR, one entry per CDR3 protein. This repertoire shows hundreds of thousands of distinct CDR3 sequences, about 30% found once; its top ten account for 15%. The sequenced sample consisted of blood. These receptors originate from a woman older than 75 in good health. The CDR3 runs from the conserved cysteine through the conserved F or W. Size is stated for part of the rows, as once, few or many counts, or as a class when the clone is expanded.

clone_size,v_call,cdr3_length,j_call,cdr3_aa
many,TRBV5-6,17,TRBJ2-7,CASSSAPGTPRPYEQYF
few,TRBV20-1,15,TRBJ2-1,CSARDVQGGTAEQFF
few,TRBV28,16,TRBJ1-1,CASSPGRRGGYTEAFF
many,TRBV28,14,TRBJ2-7,CASSTRTGAYEQYF
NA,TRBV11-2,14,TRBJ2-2,CASSRGTVTGELFF
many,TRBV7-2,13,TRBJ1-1,CASSLSRDTEAFF
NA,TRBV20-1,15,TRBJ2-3,CSARGGGAHTDTQYF
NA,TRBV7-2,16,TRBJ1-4,CASSSETGTRNEKLFF
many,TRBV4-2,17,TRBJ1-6,CASSPGALRGLLSPLHF
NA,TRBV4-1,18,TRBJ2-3,CASSQDVAGRGSTDTQYF
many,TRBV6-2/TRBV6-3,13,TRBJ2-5,CASRRLAGKTQYF
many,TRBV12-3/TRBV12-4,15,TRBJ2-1,CASSLARQTYNEQFF
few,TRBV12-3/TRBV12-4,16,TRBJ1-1,CASSLSRRSRNTGAFF
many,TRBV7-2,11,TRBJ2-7,CASSWSFEQYF
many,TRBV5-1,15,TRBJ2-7,CASSFAGPGSYEQYF
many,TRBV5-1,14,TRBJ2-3,CASSSNSNTDTQYF
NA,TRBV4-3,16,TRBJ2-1,CASSQDLARGYNEQFF
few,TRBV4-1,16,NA,CASSHFPGQGEETQYF
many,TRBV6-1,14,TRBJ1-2,CASSPDSANYGYTF
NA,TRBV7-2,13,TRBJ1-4,CASSLSTSEKLFF
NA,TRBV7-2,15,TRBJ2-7,CASSRPRGRGNERYF
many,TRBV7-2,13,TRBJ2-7,CASRLVLGNEQYF
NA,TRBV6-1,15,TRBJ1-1,CASSEVQGAHTEAFF
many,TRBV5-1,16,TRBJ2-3,CASSPDLGTGTDTQYF
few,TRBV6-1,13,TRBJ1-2,CASSERVRYGYTF
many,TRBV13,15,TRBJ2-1,CASSPLYGTPPTEFF
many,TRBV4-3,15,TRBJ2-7,CASSQERQSSYEQYF
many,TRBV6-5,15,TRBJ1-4,CASSYSFGANEKLFF
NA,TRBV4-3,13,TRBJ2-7,CASSQDLGLAWYF
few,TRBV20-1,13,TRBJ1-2,CSAAGQFSYGYTF
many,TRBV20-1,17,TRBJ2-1,CSARSPGTGANPNEQFF
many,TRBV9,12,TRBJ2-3,CASAGNTDTQYF
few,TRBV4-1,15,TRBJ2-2,CASSQDAFRAGELFF
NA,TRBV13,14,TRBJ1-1,CASSWGLRGTEAFF
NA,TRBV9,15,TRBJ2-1,CACSLTGTRGDEQFF
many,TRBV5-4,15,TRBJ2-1,CASSRLAGGYNEQFF
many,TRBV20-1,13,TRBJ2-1,CSASPSGYNEQFF
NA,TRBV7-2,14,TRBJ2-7,CASSLRGKPYEQYF